Presented here are 18 T cell receptor beta chains from one specimen sequenced in a study of identical twins (dated by TCRdb to about 2016). The method behind the library was 5' RACE. The instrument was an Illumina HiSeq 2000. TCRdb trimmed public reads at Q25 via fastp, called clones via MiXCR and kept in-frame beta chains. Every CDR3 protein is listed once, alongside the most common genes and DNA of its rows. The sample table holds under 300,000 distinct CDR3 sequences, of which 5% to 7% were seen once. Together, the top ten hold approximately 15% of the sample. This same sample was also part of a study on T cells expressing NK-cell markers.

Sequenced sample: CD8+ T cells sorted from blood. The origin of the receptors is a young woman in good health.

This clonotype was counted between two and nine times. The chain couples TRBV29-1 to TRBJ2-1; no clear D. The CDR3 loop spans 13 amino acids. Trimming removed 5 bases at V and 0 bases at J, with 8 bases between. From germline, CDR1 is SQVTM and CDR2 ANQGSEA. The CDR3 DNA reads as TGCAGCGTTCTTGAAGGCTCCTACAATGAGCAGTTCTTC. Protein: CSVLEGSYNEQFF.

CDR3 amino acids: CASSRTGAYTEAFF. CDR3 bases: TGTGCCAGCAGTAGGACAGGGGCGTACACTGAAGCTTTCTTT. V is TRBV6-1 and J is TRBJ1-1, with 9 bases lining up with TRBD1. The CDR3 is 14 residues long. V lost 5 bases and J lost 3; bases outside the gene matches: 4. Germline CDR1 and CDR2: MNHNS and SASEGT.

The V and J genes are TRBV6-2 or TRBV6-3 and TRBJ2-7, with 14 positions matching TRBD2. With V trimmed by 5 bases and J by 5 bases, 5 bases remained unmatched. CDR1 MNHEY and CDR2 SVGEGT come from the germline V gene. The CDR3 runs to 15 residues. The CDR3: CASSRLAGGLDEQYF. The CDR3 nucleotides read TGTGCCAGCAGTCGACTAGCGGGAGGGCTCGACGAGCAGTACTTC.

This clonotype was observed at least ten times. The rearrangement joins TRBV12-3 or TRBV12-4 to TRBJ2-3; D is tentatively TRBD1 or TRBD2 (6 bases each). The CDR3 is made up of 17 amino acids. Trimming took off 5 bases at V and 2 bases at J, with 20 bases between the two ends. This CDR3 is CASSPRLGEGDTDTQYF. CDR3 coding DNA: TGTGCCAGCAGTCCCAGACTAGGTGAGGGGGACACAGATACGCAGTATTTT.

This clonotype was picked up many times. The CDR3 bases are TGTGCCAGCAGCCCAAGGCCAGGACAGGGAGCCAATACGCAGTATTTT. This encodes CASSPRPGQGANTQYF. The V and J genes are TRBV6-4 and TRBJ2-3, with 8 bases that match TRBD1. The V segment lost 6 bases and the J segment 7 bases; nucleotides outside the gene matches: 15. In germline, CDR1 is MRHNA, CDR2 SNTAGT. The CDR3 totals 16 residues.

This clonotype has ten or more counts. The chain couples TRBV20-1 to TRBJ2-4; 7 nucleotides agree with TRBD2. This CDR3 has 15 amino acids. Germline V gives CDR1 DFQATT, CDR2 SNEGSKA (reference sequence). V shed 5 bases, J shed 5 bases, and the junction held 12 bases outside the gene matches. For the CDR3, the DNA is TGCAGTGCTGTCGGGATGGCGGGGGATCAAAACATTCAGTACTTC. This encodes CSAVGMAGDQNIQYF.

The gene calls are TRBV5-6 and TRBJ2-1; TRBD1 matches 10 bases. The CDR3 is 15 residues long. V gave up 5 bases and J gave up 4 bases; unmatched junction bases: 6. Germline CDR1 reads SGHDT; CDR2 reads YYEEEE. The CDR3 nucleotides read TGTGCCAGCAGTTTCGAGGGACAGGGGTACAATGAGCAGTTCTTC. It specifies CASSFEGQGYNEQFF.

The chain couples TRBV7-6 to TRBJ1-1; weak D call: TRBD1 (5 bases). CDR3 length equals 14 residues. Trimming shortened V by 4 bases and J by 1 base, and 10 bases separated the two germline ends. Germline assignment: CDR1 SGHVS and CDR2 FNYEAQ. DNA for the CDR3: TGTGCCAGCAGCTCGGGGCCAGGGAACACTGAAGCTTTCTTT. It encodes CASSSGPGNTEAFF.

The table lists this clonotype with a few counts. The chain employs TRBV20-1 and TRBJ1-1; TRBD1 is a possible D gene (6 bases). The CDR3 has 15 amino acids. CDR1 and CDR2 (germline): DFQATT, SNEGSKA (reference sequence). V lost 3 bases to trimming and J lost 2 bases, with 16 bases between them. The CDR3 is CSARSVEQGNTEAFF. CDR3 coding DNA: TGCAGTGCTAGGAGCGTGGAACAGGGAAACACTGAAGCTTTCTTT.

This clonotype was found many times. The V and J genes are TRBV6-6 and TRBJ2-3; D is tentatively TRBD1 or TRBD2 (5 bases each). The CDR3 is made up of 13 amino acids. The V gene's germline CDR1 is MNHNY and CDR2 SVGAGI (reference sequence). V was clipped by 4 bases and J by 0 bases, with 5 bases between them. CDR3 residues: CASSWDSTDTQYF. CDR3 in DNA: TGTGCCAGCAGTTGGGACAGCACAGATACGCAGTATTTT.

As concerns this clonotype: This could be a read error, since a much larger clone is one nucleotide away. CDR3 protein: CASSIRESSYEQYF. CDR3 bases: TGTGCCAGTAGTATCCGGGAGAGCTCCTACGAGCAGTACTTC. The rearrangement uses TRBV19 and TRBJ2-7; D possibly corresponds to TRBD2 (6 bases). This CDR3 has 14 residues. Germline V lookup: CDR1 LNHDA, CDR2 SQIVND (reference sequence). V was clipped by 3 bases and J by 0 bases, with 9 bases between them.

At least ten counts were recorded for this clonotype. The J gene is TRBJ1-5, the V gene TRBV7-9; D may be TRBD1 (6 bases). Germline V CDR1 and CDR2: SEHNR, FQNEAQ (reference sequence). This CDR3 has 15 amino acids. Trimming pared 5 bases from V and 5 bases from J, leaving 16 bases between. This chain's CDR3 is CASSHRDGSDQPQHF. The CDR3 DNA sequence: TGTGCCAGCAGCCACAGGGACGGATCTGATCAGCCCCAGCATTTT.

The rearrangement joins TRBV5-6 to TRBJ2-1; a weak D match, TRBD1 (5 bases). The germline V gene encodes CDR1 SGHDT and CDR2 YYEEEE. This CDR3 contains 17 residues. V was pared by 0 bases and J by 0 bases, with 13 bases between. The CDR3 protein is CASSLGEGVFSYNEQFF. The CDR3 DNA follows: TGTGCCAGCAGCTTGGGCGAAGGGGTCTTCTCCTACAATGAGCAGTTCTTC.

This clonotype was seen more than once but under ten times. The V call is TRBV11-3, the J call TRBJ2-1, with 10 bases that match TRBD1. Germline trimming cut 1 base from V and 3 bases from J; bases unmatched to any gene: 0. CDR3 size: 15 residues. Germline assignment: CDR1 SGHNT and CDR2 YENEEA. The CDR3 nucleotides read TGTGCCAGCAGCTTAGGGACAGGGGGCTACAATGAGCAGTTCTTC. Protein: CASSLGTGGYNEQFF.

The J gene is TRBJ1-5, the V gene TRBV15; D ambiguous. V lost 5 bases to trimming and J lost 2 bases, with 13 bases between them. This CDR3 comprises 15 residues. The germline V gene has CDR1 LNHNV and CDR2 YYDKDF (reference sequence). The CDR3 loop is CATSGRREGNQPQHF. The CDR3 nucleotides are TGTGCCACCAGCGGAAGACGCGAAGGCAATCAGCCCCAGCATTTT.

Comment on this clonotype: One junction end disagrees with the germline gene, perhaps due to a read error. This chain joins TRBV6-1 and TRBJ2-3; 7 bases are shared with TRBD2. The CDR3 is 11 amino acids. In germline, CDR1 is MNHNS, CDR2 SASEGT. CDR3 DNA sequence: TGTGCCAGCGTGGGTCTAGCGGAGAACGTTTTT. Its protein product is CASVGLAENVF.

There are many counts of this clonotype. V usage is TRBV5-1 and J usage is TRBJ2-7; D uncertain. CDR1 is SGHRS, CDR2 YFSETQ, per germline. The CDR3 is 13 residues long. V lost 4 bases to trimming and J lost 3 bases, with 11 bases between them. As DNA, the CDR3 is TGCGCCAGCAGCCCAGGAATGGGCTACGAGCAGTACTTC. As protein: CASSPGMGYEQYF.

The chain uses TRBV9 and TRBJ2-3; a possible D gene is TRBD2 (5 bases). V lost 3 bases and J lost 4, with 9 bases in between. The CDR3 covers 13 residues. Germline values: CDR1 SGDLS, CDR2 YYNGEE. The DNA of the CDR3 is TGTGCCAGCAGCGCCGGAGGCCCAGATACGCAGTATTTT. It is translated as CASSAGGPDTQYF.